Each of the 29 T cell receptor beta chains below was sequenced from the same sample in a study of response to subunit inactivated influenza vaccine. TCRdb reprocessed the RT-PCR reads with MiXCR, giving one entry per CDR3 protein. The sample holds roughly 700,000 distinct CDR3 sequences, about 15% seen once. Source: PBMCs from blood, taken 14 to 15 days before vaccination. The source is a middle-aged man who received an inactivated influenza vaccine.

A few counts support this clonotype. J is TRBJ2-4 and V is TRBV5-6, with TRBD2 matching over 8 bases. CDR1 is SGHDT and CDR2 is YYEEEE in the germline V gene. This CDR3 is built from 17 residues. The V gene end was trimmed by 0 bases and the J gene end by 1 base; junction bases not matched to a gene: 6. DNA for the CDR3: TGTGCCAGCAGCTTGGTACTAGCGGAAAGCGCCAAAAACATTCAGTACTTC. Protein: CASSLVLAESAKNIQYF. Variable domain in full (rest from reference TRBV5-6 and TRBJ2-4): DAGVTQSPTHLIKTRGQQVTLRCSPKSGHDTVSWYQQALGQGPQFIFQYYEEEERQRGNFPDRFSGHQFPNYSSELNVNALLLGDSALYLCASSLVLAESAKNIQYFGAGTRLSVL.

This clonotype was detected a few times. The chain combines TRBV3-1 with TRBJ2-5; D not certain. CDR1 LGHDT and CDR2 YNNKEL come from the germline V gene (reference sequence). The CDR3 extends over 14 amino acids. V lost 2 bases, J lost 5 bases, and 12 bases lay in between. CDR3 amino acids: CASSQRSIAETQYF. Written as DNA, the CDR3 is TGTGCCAGCAGCCAACGAAGTATCGCGGAGACCCAGTACTTC.

The chain links TRBV20-1 to TRBJ2-1; D tentatively fits TRBD1 or TRBD2 (6 bases each). Trimming cost V 6 bases and J 3 bases, with 18 bases left between them. CDR1 is DFQATT, CDR2 SNEGSKA, per germline (reference sequence). The CDR3 spans 15 residues. CDR3: CSANPWGAGYNEQFF. Written as DNA, the CDR3 is TGCAGTGCCAACCCGTGGGGGGCAGGCTACAATGAGCAGTTCTTC.

V is TRBV4-3 and J is TRBJ2-3; 7 nucleotides align to TRBD1. Germline trimming cut 2 bases from V and 5 bases from J; bases unmatched to any gene: 10. The CDR3 length is 16 residues. Germline CDR1 reads LGHNA; CDR2 reads YSLEER. The CDR3 loop reads CASSQRGKGARDTQYF. CDR3 bases: TGCGCCAGCAGCCAAAGGGGAAAGGGGGCGCGAGATACGCAGTATTTT.

The chain is built from TRBV18 and TRBJ2-1; 8 bases match TRBD2. After removal of 3 bases from V and 6 bases from J, the junction contained 7 bases not matched to a gene. Germline assignment: CDR1 KGHSH and CDR2 LQKENI. The CDR3 spans 15 residues. This CDR3 reads CASSPQTGTSNEQFF. In DNA form, the CDR3 reads TGTGCCAGCTCACCTCAAACCGGGACTAGCAATGAGCAGTTCTTC.

The sample holds a few counts of this clonotype. The V and J genes are TRBV20-1 and TRBJ2-1, with 10 bases lining up with TRBD2. V shed 5 bases and J 6 bases; nucleotides not matched to a gene: 10. The CDR3 extends over 15 amino acids. Germline V CDR1 and CDR2: DFQATT, SNEGSKA (reference sequence). Written as DNA, the CDR3 is TGCAGTGCTCCGATTAGCGGGAGGACGGTCAATGAGCAGTTCTTC. Amino acid sequence: CSAPISGRTVNEQFF.

This clonotype was seen more than once but under ten times. CDR3 region: CASWDRARNSPLHF. Here the CDR3 DNA reads TGTGCCAGCTGGGACAGGGCAAGGAATTCACCCCTCCACTTT. V usage is TRBV27 and J usage is TRBJ1-6, with TRBD1 matching 9 bases. With V trimmed by 8 bases and J by 7 bases, 6 bases remained unmatched. Germline V CDR1 and CDR2: MNHEY, SMNVEV (reference sequence). The length of the CDR3 is 14 residues.

This clonotype turned up a few times. The chain uses TRBV3-1 and TRBJ2-3; TRBD2 is a possible D gene (5 bases). Germline lookup yields CDR1 LGHDT and CDR2 YNNKEL (reference sequence). Trimming pared 2 bases from V and 3 bases from J, leaving 12 bases between. This CDR3 spans 15 amino acids. The CDR3 DNA follows: TGTGCCAGCAGCCAACTAGTGGGAGTGACAGATACGCAGTATTTT. Residues: CASSQLVGVTDTQYF.

The J gene is TRBJ2-7, the V gene TRBV20-1, with D possibly TRBD1 on 6 matching bases. Germline values: CDR1 DFQATT, CDR2 SNEGSKA (reference sequence). This CDR3 region has 16 residues. V lost 0 bases, J lost 2 bases, and 17 bases lay in between. The CDR3 region has the DNA TGCAGTGCTAGAGATGTCTCGAAGACAGGTGCCTACGAGCAGTACTTC. Translating gives CSARDVSKTGAYEQYF.

This clonotype has a handful of counts. V is TRBV4-2 and J is TRBJ1-6; D remains ambiguous. The CDR3 runs to 17 residues. Germline CDR1 reads LGHNA; CDR2 reads YNFKEQ. V lost 0 bases and J 6 bases, leaving 15 bases between the germline ends. DNA of the CDR3: TGTGCCAGCAGCCAAGATCGTCAGTTATATTCTAATTCACCCCTCCACTTT. Protein: CASSQDRQLYSNSPLHF.

This clonotype was seen more than once but under ten times. CDR3 in DNA: TGTGCCTGGAGTTGGGCGGGAGGTATTAATTATGAGCAGTTCTTC. Translated: CAWSWAGGINYEQFF. This chain uses TRBV30 with TRBJ2-1; 8 nucleotides align to TRBD2. Germline-derived CDR1 and CDR2 are GTSNPN and SVGIG (reference sequence). Losses at the gene ends were 2 bases for V and 8 bases for J; bases not matched to a gene: 11. The CDR3 has 15 residues.

The chain joins TRBV20-1 to TRBJ1-5, with a tentative D call TRBD1 (5 bases). Germline CDR1 is DFQATT and CDR2 is SNEGSKA (reference sequence). Trimming pared 3 bases from V and 2 bases from J, leaving 14 bases between. The CDR3 is 15 amino acids. The chain's CDR3 is CSASLGANRNQPQHF. The CDR3 region has the DNA TGCAGTGCTAGTCTAGGGGCCAACCGCAATCAGCCCCAGCATTTT.

Many counts were recorded for this clonotype. The V gene is TRBV7-9, the J gene TRBJ1-1; D might be TRBD1 (5 bases). Germline V gives CDR1 SEHNR, CDR2 FQNEAQ (reference sequence). The CDR3 is 16 residues long. Trimming removed 6 bases from V and 4 bases from J, with 21 bases in between. CDR3 DNA sequence: TGTGCCAGCAGTCACTATGTGGGCAGGGCGGGCACTGAAGCTTTCTTT. Its protein product is CASSHYVGRAGTEAFF.

This clonotype came up a few times. J is TRBJ1-2 and V is TRBV7-8; TRBD1 agrees at 12 bases. V lost 5 bases, J lost 7 bases, and 11 bases stayed unmatched. Germline-derived CDR1 and CDR2 are SGHVS and FQNEAQ. CDR3 size: 16 residues. Here the CDR3 DNA reads TGTGCCAGCAGCCAAAACCAGGGACAGGGGGCCCGTGGCTACACCTTC. Protein product: CASSQNQGQGARGYTF.

This rearrangement joins TRBV29-1 to TRBJ1-5; D gene ambiguous. The CDR3 spans 14 residues. Trimming removed 6 bases from V and 3 bases from J, with 15 bases in between. CDR1 is SQVTM, CDR2 ANQGSEA, per germline. DNA of the CDR3: TGCAGCGTCCTATATTGGGGTCACAATCAGCCCCAGCATTTT. Protein sequence: CSVLYWGHNQPQHF.

The rearrangement uses TRBV6-2 or TRBV6-3 and TRBJ2-5; 7 bases agree with TRBD2. The CDR3 spans 15 residues. CDR1 and CDR2 from the germline V gene are MNHEY and SVGEGT. After removal of 4 bases from V and 7 bases from J, the junction contained 12 bases not matched to a gene. The CDR3 DNA reads as TGTGCCAGCAGTTCTCCTGGCGGGGGTTTCCGGACCCAGTACTTC. Amino acid sequence: CASSSPGGGFRTQYF.

V is TRBV29-1 and J is TRBJ2-4, with D tentatively TRBD2 (5 bases). V gave up 3 bases and J gave up 0 bases, with 6 bases separating them. This CDR3 has 13 residues. The germline CDR1 and CDR2 sequences are SQVTM and ANQGSEA. CDR3 sequence (DNA): TGCAGCGTTGAGGACTTAGCCAAAAACATTCAGTACTTC. Translated: CSVEDLAKNIQYF.

This clonotype was detected a few times. J is TRBJ2-7 and V is TRBV3-1; 7 bases agree with TRBD1. The CDR3 runs to 15 residues. Germline lookup yields CDR1 LGHDT and CDR2 YNNKEL (reference sequence). The V gene end was trimmed by 3 bases and the J gene end by 2 bases; junction bases not matched to a gene: 7. CDR3 DNA: TGTGCCAGCAGCCAGTCGACAGGGTTTCCCTACGAGCAGTACTTC. Residues: CASSQSTGFPYEQYF.

As concerns this clonotype: One end of the junction is discordant with germline, which a read error may explain. The chain recombines TRBV12-3 or TRBV12-4 with TRBJ2-7; D might be TRBD1 (5 bases). The CDR3 consists of 13 residues. The CDR3 loop is CASSTGRAYEQYF. The DNA of the CDR3 is TGTGCCAGCAGTACAGGCCGGGCCTATGAGCAGTACTTC.

This clonotype has more than one count but fewer than ten. The chain joins TRBV7-2 to TRBJ2-7; 8 nucleotides match TRBD2. This CDR3 is 14 amino acids long. Germline loops: CDR1 SGHTA, CDR2 FQGNSA. V lost 0 bases to trimming and J lost 6 bases; unmatched junction nucleotides: 4. The CDR3 sequence is CASSLAQAGGEQYF. CDR3 in DNA: TGTGCCAGCAGCTTAGCGCAGGCGGGAGGCGAGCAGTACTTC.

This clonotype turned up a few times. The chain recombines TRBV20-1 with TRBJ1-2; no definite D call. Germline CDR1 reads DFQATT; CDR2 reads SNEGSKA (reference sequence). V lost 4 bases and J lost 8, with 14 bases in between. The CDR3 covers 12 residues. This CDR3 reads CSATRFSEGYTF. DNA of the CDR3: TGCAGTGCTACCAGGTTTTCAGAAGGCTACACCTTC.

The sample holds many counts of this clonotype. The chain joins TRBV5-5 to TRBJ1-4; 7 bases line up with TRBD1. Per the germline V gene, CDR1 is SGHKS and CDR2 is YYEKEE (reference sequence). This CDR3 region has 15 residues. V shed 0 bases and J 7 bases; nucleotides not matched to a gene: 6. The CDR3 reads CASSLVGQRGEKLFF. As DNA, the CDR3 is TGTGCCAGCAGCTTGGTGGGACAGAGGGGTGAAAAACTGTTTTTT.

This clonotype was counted ten times or more. The CDR3 spells CASSLMGLAGQETQYF. The CDR3 nucleotides read TGCGCCAGCAGCTTGATGGGACTAGCGGGACAAGAGACCCAGTACTTC. The chain couples TRBV5-1 to TRBJ2-5, with 13 nucleotides matching TRBD2. Germline CDR1 reads SGHRS; CDR2 reads YFSETQ. V was pared by 1 base and J by 2 bases, with 2 bases of the junction left unmatched. The CDR3 totals 16 residues.

The rearrangement links TRBV28 to TRBJ2-1; 7 bases agree with TRBD2. V trimming: 2 bases; J trimming: 1 base; junction bases outside the gene matches: 5. The CDR3 spans 16 residues. Germline loops: CDR1 MDHEN, CDR2 SYDVKM. The CDR3 DNA reads TGTGCCAGCAGTTTACGAGGGAGGGTTTCCTACAATGAGCAGTTCTTC. It translates to CASSLRGRVSYNEQFF.

This clonotype showed up many times. CDR3 nucleotide sequence: TGCGCCAGCACAAGGGACAAGCATTACAATGAGCAGTTCTTC. Translated, it gives CASTRDKHYNEQFF. The V call is TRBV5-1, the J call TRBJ2-1; a weak D match, TRBD1 (6 bases). This CDR3 has 14 residues. Trimming left V 6 bases short and J 4 bases short, with 14 bases between. CDR1 is SGHRS, CDR2 YFSETQ, per germline.

To note about this clonotype: One junction end disagrees with the germline gene, perhaps due to a read error. V usage is TRBV7-9 and J usage is TRBJ2-1; D uncertain. The CDR3 is 14 residues long. CDR1 and CDR2 (germline): SEHNR, FQNEAQ (reference sequence). The CDR3 protein is CASSPTDVHNELFF. The CDR3 DNA sequence: TGTGCCAGCAGCCCAACCGACGTACACAATGAGCTGTTCTTC.

In this sample, this clonotype turned up a few times. The V call is TRBV15, the J call TRBJ1-1; unclear D gene. This CDR3 is 14 amino acids long. Germline V CDR1 and CDR2: LNHNV, YYDKDF (reference sequence). V lost 1 base to trimming and J lost 1 base, with 7 bases between them. The CDR3 nucleotides are TGTGCCACCAGCAGAGGGAACAAGAACACTGAAGCTTTCTTT. It encodes CATSRGNKNTEAFF.

The chain joins TRBV7-6 to TRBJ2-3; TRBD1 is a possible D gene (6 bases). Deletions cut 2 bases from V and 2 bases from J, with 14 bases between. This CDR3 is 16 amino acids long. In germline, CDR1 is SGHVS, CDR2 FNYEAQ. CDR3 in amino acids: CASSLMAGDPTDTQYF. In DNA, the CDR3 is TGTGCCAGCAGCTTAATGGCAGGGGACCCCACAGATACGCAGTATTTT.

The CDR3 DNA follows: TGTGCCAGCAGCCTACCGGGGACAACCCAGACCCAGTACTTC. This encodes CASSLPGTTQTQYF. V usage is TRBV14 and J usage is TRBJ2-5, with TRBD1 as a possible D gene (6 bases). This CDR3 is built from 14 residues. CDR1 is SGHDN, CDR2 FVKESK, per germline. Trimming cost V 4 bases and J 6 bases, with 15 bases left between them.